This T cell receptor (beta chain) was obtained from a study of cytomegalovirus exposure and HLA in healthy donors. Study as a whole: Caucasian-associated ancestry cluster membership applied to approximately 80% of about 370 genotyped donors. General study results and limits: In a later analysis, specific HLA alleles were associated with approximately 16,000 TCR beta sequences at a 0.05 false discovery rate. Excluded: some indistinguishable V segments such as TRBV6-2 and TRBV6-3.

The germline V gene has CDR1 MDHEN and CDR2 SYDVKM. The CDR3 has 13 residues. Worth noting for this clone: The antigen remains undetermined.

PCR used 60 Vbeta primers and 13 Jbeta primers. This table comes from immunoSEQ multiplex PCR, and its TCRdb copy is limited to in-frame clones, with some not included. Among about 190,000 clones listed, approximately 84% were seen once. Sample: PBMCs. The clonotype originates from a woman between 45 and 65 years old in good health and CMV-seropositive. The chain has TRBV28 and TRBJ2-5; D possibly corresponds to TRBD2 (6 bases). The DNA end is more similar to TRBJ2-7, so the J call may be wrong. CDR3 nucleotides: TGTGCCAGCAGAAACCGTGGGGGAGGCGAGCAGTACTTC. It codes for CASRNRGGGEQYF.